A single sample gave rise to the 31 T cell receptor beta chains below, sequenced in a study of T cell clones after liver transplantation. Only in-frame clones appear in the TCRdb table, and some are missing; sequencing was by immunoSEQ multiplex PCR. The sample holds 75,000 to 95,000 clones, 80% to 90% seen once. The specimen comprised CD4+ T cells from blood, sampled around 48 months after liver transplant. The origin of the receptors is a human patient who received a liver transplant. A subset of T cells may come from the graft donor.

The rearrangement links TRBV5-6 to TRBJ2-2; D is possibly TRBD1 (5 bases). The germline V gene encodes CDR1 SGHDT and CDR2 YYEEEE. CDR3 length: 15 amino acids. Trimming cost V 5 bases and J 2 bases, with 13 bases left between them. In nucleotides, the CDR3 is TGTGCCAGCAGATACGGACACACAAACACCGGGGAGCTGTTTTTT. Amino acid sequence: CASRYGHTNTGELFF.

The CDR3 coding sequence is TGCGCCAGCAGCTCCGGACAGGGGAACACTGAAGCTTTCTTT. It is translated as CASSSGQGNTEAFF. V is TRBV5-1 and J is TRBJ1-1, with 8 bases that match TRBD1. Trimming took 3 bases from V and 1 from J; bases not matched to a gene: 2. Germline CDR1 and CDR2: SGHRS and YFSETQ. The length of the CDR3 is 14 residues.

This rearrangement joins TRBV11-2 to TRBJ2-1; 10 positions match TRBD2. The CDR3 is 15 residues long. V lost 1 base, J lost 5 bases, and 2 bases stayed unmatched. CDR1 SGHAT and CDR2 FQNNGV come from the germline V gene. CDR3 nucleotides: TGTGCCAGCAGCTTAGTTCTAGCGGGGGACAATGAGCAGTTCTTC. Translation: CASSLVLAGDNEQFF.

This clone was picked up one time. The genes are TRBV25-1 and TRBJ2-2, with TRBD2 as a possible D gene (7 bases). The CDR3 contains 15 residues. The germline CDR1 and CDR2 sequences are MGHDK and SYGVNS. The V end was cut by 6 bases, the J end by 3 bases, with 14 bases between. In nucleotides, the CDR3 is TGTGCCAGCAGGACCCAGGGGAGGGACACCGGGGAGCTGTTTTTT. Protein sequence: CASRTQGRDTGELFF.

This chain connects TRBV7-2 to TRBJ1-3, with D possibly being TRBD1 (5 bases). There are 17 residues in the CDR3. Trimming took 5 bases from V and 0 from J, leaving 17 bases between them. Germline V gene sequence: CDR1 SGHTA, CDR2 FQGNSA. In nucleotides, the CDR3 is TGTGCCAGCAGCCCGACGGCAGGGACGTACTCTGGAAACACCATATATTTT. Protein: CASSPTAGTYSGNTIYF.

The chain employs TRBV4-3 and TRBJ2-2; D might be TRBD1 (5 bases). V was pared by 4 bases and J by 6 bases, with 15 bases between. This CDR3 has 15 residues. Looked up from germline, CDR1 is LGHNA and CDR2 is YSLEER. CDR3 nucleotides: TGCGCCAGCAGCCGTAACCTGCAGGGTTCCGGGGAGCTGTTTTTT. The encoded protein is CASSRNLQGSGELFF.

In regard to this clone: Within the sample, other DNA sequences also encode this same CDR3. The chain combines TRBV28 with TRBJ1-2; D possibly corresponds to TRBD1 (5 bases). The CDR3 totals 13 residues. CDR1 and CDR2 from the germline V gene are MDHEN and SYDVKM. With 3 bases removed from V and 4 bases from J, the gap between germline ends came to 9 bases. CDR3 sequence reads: CASSLSRGYGYTF. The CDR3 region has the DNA TGTGCCAGCAGTTTGTCGAGGGGCTATGGCTACACCTTC.

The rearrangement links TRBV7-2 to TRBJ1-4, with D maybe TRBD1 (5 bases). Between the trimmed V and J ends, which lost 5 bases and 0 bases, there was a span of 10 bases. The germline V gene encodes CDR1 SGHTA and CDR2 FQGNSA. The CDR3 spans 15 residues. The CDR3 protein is CASSAGYATNEKLFF. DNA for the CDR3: TGTGCCAGCAGCGCAGGGTATGCAACTAATGAAAAACTGTTTTTT.

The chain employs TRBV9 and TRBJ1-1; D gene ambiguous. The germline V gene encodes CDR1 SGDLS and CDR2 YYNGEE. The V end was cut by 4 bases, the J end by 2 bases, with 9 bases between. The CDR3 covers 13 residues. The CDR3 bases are TGTGCCAGCAGCCTCTACGGAAACACTGAAGCTTTCTTT. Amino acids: CASSLYGNTEAFF.

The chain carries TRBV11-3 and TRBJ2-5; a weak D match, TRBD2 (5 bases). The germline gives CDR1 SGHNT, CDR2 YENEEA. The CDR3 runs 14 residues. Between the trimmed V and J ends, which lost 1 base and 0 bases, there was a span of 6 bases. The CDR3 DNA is TGTGCCAGCAGCTTAGGAGCGGACCAAGAGACCCAGTACTTC. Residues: CASSLGADQETQYF.

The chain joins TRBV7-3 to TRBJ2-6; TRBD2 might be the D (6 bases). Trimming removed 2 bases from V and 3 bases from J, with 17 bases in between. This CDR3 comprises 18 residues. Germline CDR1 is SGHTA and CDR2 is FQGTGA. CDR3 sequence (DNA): TGTGCCAGCAGCTTAGGTACAGGCGGGATCGGTGGGGCCAACGTCCTGACTTTC. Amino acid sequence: CASSLGTGGIGGANVLTF.

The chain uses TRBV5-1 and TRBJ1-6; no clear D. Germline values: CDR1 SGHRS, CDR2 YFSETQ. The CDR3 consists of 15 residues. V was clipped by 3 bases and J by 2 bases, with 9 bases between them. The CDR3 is CASSSRRTYNSPLHF. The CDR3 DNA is TGCGCCAGCAGCTCGCGGAGGACCTATAATTCACCCCTCCACTTT.

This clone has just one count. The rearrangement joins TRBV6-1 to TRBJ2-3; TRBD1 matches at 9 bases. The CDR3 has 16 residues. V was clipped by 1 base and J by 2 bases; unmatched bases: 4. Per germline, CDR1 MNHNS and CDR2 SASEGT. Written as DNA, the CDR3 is TGTGCCAGCAGTGAAGGGACAGGGGTCCCCACAGATACGCAGTATTTT. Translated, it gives CASSEGTGVPTDTQYF.

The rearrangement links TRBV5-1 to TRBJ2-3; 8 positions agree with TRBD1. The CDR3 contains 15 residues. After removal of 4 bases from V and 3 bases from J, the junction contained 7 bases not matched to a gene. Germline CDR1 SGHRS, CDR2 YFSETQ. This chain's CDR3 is CASSLTGGGTDTQYF. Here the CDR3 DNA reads TGCGCCAGCAGCCTCACAGGGGGAGGAACAGATACGCAGTATTTT.

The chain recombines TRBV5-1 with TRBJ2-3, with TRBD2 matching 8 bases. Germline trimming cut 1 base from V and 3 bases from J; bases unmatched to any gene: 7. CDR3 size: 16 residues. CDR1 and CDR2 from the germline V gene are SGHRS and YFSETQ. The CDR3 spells CASSLSGRAKTDTQYF. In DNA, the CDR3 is TGCGCCAGCAGCTTGTCCGGGAGGGCCAAGACAGATACGCAGTATTTT. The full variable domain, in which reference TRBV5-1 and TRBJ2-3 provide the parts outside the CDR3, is KAGVTQTPRYLIKTRGQQVTLSCSPISGHRSVSWYQQTPGQGLQFLFEYFSETQRNKGNFPGRFSGRQFSNSRSEMNVSTLELGDSALYLCASSLSGRAKTDTQYFGPGTRLTVL.

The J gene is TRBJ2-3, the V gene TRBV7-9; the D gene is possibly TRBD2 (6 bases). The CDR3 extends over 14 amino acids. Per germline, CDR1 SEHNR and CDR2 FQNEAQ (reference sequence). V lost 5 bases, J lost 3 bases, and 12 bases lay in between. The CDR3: CASSRRGVTDTQYF. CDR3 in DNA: TGTGCCAGCAGCCGGCGGGGTGTGACAGATACGCAGTATTTT.

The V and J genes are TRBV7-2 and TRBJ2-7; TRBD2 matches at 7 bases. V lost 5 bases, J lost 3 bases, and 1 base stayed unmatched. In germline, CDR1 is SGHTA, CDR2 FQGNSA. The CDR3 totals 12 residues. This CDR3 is CASSPGGYEQYF. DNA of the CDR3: TGTGCCAGCAGCCCGGGGGGCTACGAGCAGTACTTC.

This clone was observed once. CDR3 region: CASSRGSGGSHEQFF. The CDR3 nucleotides read TGCGCCAGCAGCCGAGGTAGCGGGGGGTCGCATGAGCAGTTCTTC. The V call is TRBV5-1, the J call TRBJ2-1; 10 bases are shared with TRBD2. The V and J ends lost 4 bases and 8 bases, in that order; junction bases with no gene match: 9. Germline V gene sequence: CDR1 SGHRS, CDR2 YFSETQ. This CDR3 is 15 amino acids long.

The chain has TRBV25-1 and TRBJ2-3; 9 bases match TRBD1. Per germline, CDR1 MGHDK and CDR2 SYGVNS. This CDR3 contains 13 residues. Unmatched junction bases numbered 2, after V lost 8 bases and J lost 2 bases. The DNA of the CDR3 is TGTGCCAGCCTACAGGGGGCCACAGATACGCAGTATTTT. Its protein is CASLQGATDTQYF.

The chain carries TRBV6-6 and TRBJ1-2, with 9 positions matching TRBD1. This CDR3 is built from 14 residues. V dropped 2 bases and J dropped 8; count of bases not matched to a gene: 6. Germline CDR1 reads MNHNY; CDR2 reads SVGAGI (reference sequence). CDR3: CASSYGTGSRGYTF. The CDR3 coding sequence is TGTGCCAGCAGTTACGGGACAGGGTCTCGGGGCTACACCTTC.

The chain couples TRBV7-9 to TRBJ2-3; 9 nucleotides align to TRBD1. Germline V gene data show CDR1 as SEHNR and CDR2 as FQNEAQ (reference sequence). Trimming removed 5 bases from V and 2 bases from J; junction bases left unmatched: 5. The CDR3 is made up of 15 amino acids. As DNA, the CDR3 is TGTGCCAGCAGCCAAAGACAGGGGGACACAGATACGCAGTATTTT. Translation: CASSQRQGDTDTQYF.

The CDR3 region has the DNA TGTGCCAGCAGGCGGGACAGCTCCTATAATTCACCCCTCCACTTT. It translates to CASRRDSSYNSPLHF. The chain carries TRBV5-6 and TRBJ1-6, with TRBD1 matching 7 bases. The CDR3 extends over 15 amino acids. The V gene end was trimmed by 5 bases and the J gene end by 0 bases; junction bases not matched to a gene: 2. Germline CDR1 SGHDT, CDR2 YYEEEE. Full variable domain (missing parts from reference TRBV5-6 and TRBJ1-6): DAGVTQSPTHLIKTRGQQVTLRCSPKSGHDTVSWYQQALGQGPQFIFQYYEEEERQRGNFPDRFSGHQFPNYSSELNVNALLLGDSALYLCASRRDSSYNSPLHFGNGTRLTVT.

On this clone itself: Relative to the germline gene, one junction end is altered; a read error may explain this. The CDR3 loop is CASSLGLAGSYEQYF. The CDR3 DNA is TGTGCCAGCAGTTTGGGACTAGCGGGATCATACGAGCAGTACTTC. The chain links TRBV5-4 to TRBJ2-7; 13 positions agree with TRBD2. The CDR3 extends over 15 amino acids. Germline V gene lookup returns CDR1 SGHNT and CDR2 YYREEE (reference sequence).

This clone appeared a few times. CDR3 bases: TGTGCCAGCACCCCTGACGGACTAGCCAAAAACATTCAGTACTTC. Translated, it gives CASTPDGLAKNIQYF. The chain combines TRBV6-6 with TRBJ2-4; perhaps TRBD2 as D (5 bases). From germline, CDR1 is MNHNY and CDR2 SVGAGI (reference sequence). This CDR3 spans 15 amino acids. The V end was cut by 7 bases, the J end by 0 bases, with 13 bases between.

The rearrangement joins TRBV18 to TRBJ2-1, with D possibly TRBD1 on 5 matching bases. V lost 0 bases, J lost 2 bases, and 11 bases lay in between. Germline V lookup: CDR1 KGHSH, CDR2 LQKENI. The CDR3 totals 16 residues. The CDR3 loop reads CASSPPRQGAYNEQFF. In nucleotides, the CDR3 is TGTGCCAGCTCACCACCCCGGCAGGGCGCCTACAATGAGCAGTTCTTC.

The CDR3 DNA follows: TGTGCCAGCAGTGAAGGACAGGGAGGTGGCTACACCTTC. This gives the protein CASSEGQGGGYTF. The rearrangement joins TRBV6-5 to TRBJ1-2; TRBD1 matches at 8 bases. The germline V gene has CDR1 MNHEY and CDR2 SVGAGI. The CDR3 totals 13 residues. The V gene end was trimmed by 5 bases and the J gene end by 7 bases; junction bases not matched to a gene: 6.

CDR3 bases: TGTGCCACCAGCAGACAACAAGGGGAGCTGTTTTTT. It yields the protein CATSRQQGELFF. The gene calls are TRBV15 and TRBJ2-2; D gene uncertain. There are 12 residues in the CDR3. V lost 2 bases and J 8 bases, leaving 6 bases between the germline ends. The germline V gene encodes CDR1 LNHNV and CDR2 YYDKDF (reference sequence).

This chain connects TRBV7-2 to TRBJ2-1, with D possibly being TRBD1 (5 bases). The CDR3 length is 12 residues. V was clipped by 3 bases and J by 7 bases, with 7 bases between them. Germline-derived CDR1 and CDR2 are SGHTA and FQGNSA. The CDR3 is CASSFRANEQFF. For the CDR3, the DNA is TGTGCCAGCAGCTTCAGGGCAAATGAGCAGTTCTTC.

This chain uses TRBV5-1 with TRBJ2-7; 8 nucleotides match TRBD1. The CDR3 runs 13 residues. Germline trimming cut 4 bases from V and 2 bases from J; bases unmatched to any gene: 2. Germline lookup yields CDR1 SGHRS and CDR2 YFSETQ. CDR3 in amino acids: CASSVGQAYEQYF. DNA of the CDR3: TGCGCCAGCAGCGTGGGACAGGCCTACGAGCAGTACTTC.

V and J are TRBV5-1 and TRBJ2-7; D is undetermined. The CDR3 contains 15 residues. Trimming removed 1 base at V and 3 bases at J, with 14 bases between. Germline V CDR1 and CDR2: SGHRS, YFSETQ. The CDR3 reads CASSLMASIGYEQYF. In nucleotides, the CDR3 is TGCGCCAGCAGCTTGATGGCAAGCATCGGCTACGAGCAGTACTTC.

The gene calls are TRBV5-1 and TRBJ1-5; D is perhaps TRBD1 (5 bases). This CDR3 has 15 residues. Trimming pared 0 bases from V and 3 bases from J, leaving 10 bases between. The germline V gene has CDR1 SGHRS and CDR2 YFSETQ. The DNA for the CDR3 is TGCGCCAGCAGCTTGGGGGGGGAACCCAATCAGCCCCAGCATTTT. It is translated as CASSLGGEPNQPQHF.